This TCR beta chain was obtained from a study of T cells in localized non-small cell lung cancer. Findings and limits, study-wide: Uninvolved adjacent lung had higher T cell clonality than tumor and all other tissues. Sequence data derive from only one tumor region, so heterogeneity remains possible.

This clone has a single count. What it recognizes is unknown. The repertoire was sequenced with immunoSEQ multiplex PCR; TCRdb's copy has only in-frame clones and lacks some. The sample consists of approximately 2,600 clones, 22% of them appearing once. This clonotype was sampled from a male donor at least 60 years old with stage III squamous cell lung carcinoma. The sequencing used lung tumor tissue, collected before any cancer treatment.

The CDR3 bases are TGCAGCGTTGAATTTGGGACTAGCGGGGCCCTAGGTGCCAATGAGCAGTTCTTC. Its translation is CSVEFGTSGALGANEQFF. The rearrangement uses TRBV29-1 and TRBJ2-1, with TRBD2 matching over 13 bases. Germline assignment: CDR1 SQVTM and CDR2 ANQGSEA. V lost 2 bases to trimming and J lost 6 bases; unmatched junction nucleotides: 13. The CDR3 contains 18 residues.